This is a list of T cell receptor beta chains from one sample in a study of shared clonotypes between healthy human individuals. Some clones are missing from TCRdb's copy, which holds only in-frame ones; the method was immunoSEQ multiplex PCR. Altogether 2,100,000 or so clones are present, approximately 95% being singletons, with the ten largest covering around 0.13%. The material sequenced was naive CD4+ T cells sorted from blood. The origin of the receptors is a man aged 18 to 35 in good health. Each CDR3 is given with its conserved first and last residue. Fields, in order: V gene, D gene, J gene, CDR3 DNA, CDR3 protein. D genes are given only for firm matches.

v_call: TRBV7-2; d_call: .; j_call: TRBJ1-1; cdr3_nt: TGTGCCAGCAGCCGCGGGGCAGGGGACACTGAAGCTTTCTTT; cdr3_aa: CASSRGAGDTEAFF
v_call: TRBV9; d_call: TRBD2; j_call: TRBJ2-5; cdr3_nt: TGTGCCAGCAGCTTAGCGGGGCAGGGCGTGGAGACCCAGTACTTC; cdr3_aa: CASSLAGQGVETQYF
v_call: TRBV2; d_call: TRBD1; j_call: TRBJ2-3; cdr3_nt: TGTGCCAGCCACGGGACAGGCCCCACAGATACGCAGTATTTT; cdr3_aa: CASHGTGPTDTQYF
v_call: TRBV19; d_call: TRBD1; j_call: TRBJ1-4; cdr3_nt: TGTGCCAGTAGTATTAGTGTCGGAGGACAGGGGCTTGAAAAACTGTTTTTT; cdr3_aa: CASSISVGGQGLEKLFF
v_call: TRBV7-9; d_call: .; j_call: TRBJ2-2; cdr3_nt: TGTGCCAGCAGCTTAGAATTTTCCACCGGCACCGGGGAGCTGTTTTTT; cdr3_aa: CASSLEFSTGTGELFF
v_call: TRBV5-1; d_call: TRBD1; j_call: TRBJ1-4; cdr3_nt: TGCGCCAGCAGCGCCCCGGGACAGGGGGCTTATAATGAAAAACTGTTTTTT; cdr3_aa: CASSAPGQGAYNEKLFF
v_call: TRBV30; d_call: .; j_call: TRBJ1-5; cdr3_nt: TGTGCCTGGAGCCTCAGAGAGGGGGTCGGCAATCAGCCCCAGCATTTT; cdr3_aa: CAWSLREGVGNQPQHF
v_call: TRBV6-5; d_call: TRBD1; j_call: TRBJ2-5; cdr3_nt: TGTGCCAGCAGTTACACGACAGGGGTCCAAGAGACCCAGTACTTC; cdr3_aa: CASSYTTGVQETQYF
v_call: TRBV5-1; d_call: TRBD1; j_call: TRBJ1-4; cdr3_nt: TGCGCCAGCAGCTTAAGATCGACAGGGGGTAATGAAAAACTGTTTTTT; cdr3_aa: CASSLRSTGGNEKLFF
v_call: TRBV19; d_call: .; j_call: TRBJ1-5; cdr3_nt: TGTGCCACTACCGACGGACAGACCAGCAATCAGCCCCAGCATTTT; cdr3_aa: CATTDGQTSNQPQHF
v_call: TRBV27; d_call: .; j_call: TRBJ2-1; cdr3_nt: TGTGCCAGCAGTTTAGTACTAGCTAGGGCCAATGAGCAGTTCTTC; cdr3_aa: CASSLVLARANEQFF
v_call: TRBV7-6; d_call: .; j_call: TRBJ2-2; cdr3_nt: TGTGCCAGCAGCTTAATGGGGGGAATCGGGGAGCTGTTTTTT; cdr3_aa: CASSLMGGIGELFF
v_call: TRBV11-2; d_call: TRBD2; j_call: TRBJ2-7; cdr3_nt: TGTGCCAGCAGCCCGACTAGCGGGGGAACCTACGAGCAGTACTTC; cdr3_aa: CASSPTSGGTYEQYF
v_call: TRBV28; d_call: .; j_call: TRBJ1-1; cdr3_nt: TGTGCCGCAACAGGGTCACCTTGGGAAGCTTTCTTT; cdr3_aa: CAATGSPWEAFF
v_call: TRBV6-1; d_call: TRBD2; j_call: TRBJ2-1; cdr3_nt: TGTGCCAGCAGGCTAAGCGGGGAGGGGTCTGAGCAGTTCTTC; cdr3_aa: CASRLSGEGSEQFF